These 17 T cell receptor beta chains were sequenced from one sample in a study of shared clonotypes between healthy human individuals. The assay was immunoSEQ multiplex PCR, and TCRdb's table has in-frame clones only and misses some. The data contain about 2.1 million clones, 93% of them singletons. CD45RO negativity and positive selection for CCR7 defined naive CD8 cells, a population that excluded terminally differentiated effector memory CD45RA+ cells. What was sequenced was naive CD8+ T cells from PBMCs. The receptors come from a young man in good health. Some clones in this sample may be carry-over from other donors' samples.

As regards this clone: In the same sample, other DNA sequences code for this CDR3. This chain uses TRBV27 with TRBJ1-3; TRBD1 might be the D (5 bases). Trimming took off 2 bases at V and 2 bases at J, with 7 bases between the two ends. Germline V gene lookup returns CDR1 MNHEY and CDR2 SMNVEV (reference sequence). The CDR3 totals 14 residues. CDR3 in amino acids: CASSLRGAGNTIYF. CDR3 coding DNA: TGTGCCAGCAGTTTAAGAGGGGCTGGAAACACCATATATTTT.

This clone was observed a single time. This chain uses TRBV5-1 with TRBJ2-1; a weak D match, TRBD2 (5 bases). This CDR3 has 15 amino acids. From germline, CDR1 is SGHRS and CDR2 YFSETQ. V was trimmed by 0 bases and J by 5 bases, leaving 12 bases between them. CDR3 coding DNA: TGCGCCAGCAGCTTGGTGTCTAGCATAAACAATGAGCAGTTCTTC. This gives the protein CASSLVSSINNEQFF.

Details on this clone: Other DNA sequences within the sample encode an identical CDR3. The chain employs TRBV29-1 and TRBJ2-7; D is undetermined. Trimming shortened V by 3 bases and J by 0 bases, and 6 bases separated the two germline ends. The CDR3 spans 12 residues. The germline CDR1 and CDR2 sequences are SQVTM and ANQGSEA. Here the CDR3 reads CSVESDSYEQYF. The DNA for the CDR3 is TGCAGCGTTGAGAGCGACTCCTACGAGCAGTACTTC.

This clone was detected once. The chain employs TRBV19 and TRBJ1-1; 9 positions agree with TRBD1. Unmatched junction bases numbered 4, after V lost 10 bases and J lost 4 bases. The V gene's germline CDR1 is LNHDA and CDR2 SQIVND (reference sequence). This CDR3 has 12 amino acids. The CDR3 sequence: CAISQGATEAFF. The CDR3 region has the DNA TGTGCCATTTCACAGGGGGCCACTGAAGCTTTCTTT.

This chain connects TRBV27 to TRBJ2-7, with TRBD2 matching over 7 bases. V was pared by 6 bases and J by 4 bases, with 9 bases of the junction left unmatched. The length of the CDR3 is 14 residues. CDR1 is MNHEY and CDR2 is SMNVEV in the germline V gene (reference sequence). The CDR3 coding sequence is TGTGCCAGCAGCCCTGCCGGAGCGGGGTACGAGCAGTACTTC. Its translation: CASSPAGAGYEQYF.

This chain links TRBV6-4 with TRBJ2-1; the D is unclear. The ends were cut back, 2 bases at V and 8 bases at J, with 7 bases in the middle. The CDR3 consists of 12 residues. Germline loops: CDR1 MRHNA, CDR2 SNTAGT. CDR3 in DNA: TGTGCCAGCAGTGACCCCCTCGATGAGCAGTTCTTC. This codes for CASSDPLDEQFF.

The CDR3 protein is CASSVGPQRESNEQFF. CDR3 coding DNA: TGTGCCAGCAGCGTAGGACCCCAGCGGGAGTCCAATGAGCAGTTCTTC. The chain has TRBV9 and TRBJ2-1; 8 positions agree with TRBD2. Germline trimming cut 0 bases from V and 6 bases from J; bases unmatched to any gene: 8. The germline V gene has CDR1 SGDLS and CDR2 YYNGEE. The CDR3 is 16 residues long.

V and J are TRBV15 and TRBJ2-1, with D possibly being TRBD2 (6 bases). Trimming removed 7 bases at V and 6 bases at J, with 19 bases between. CDR3 length: 15 amino acids. Germline values: CDR1 LNHNV, CDR2 YYDKDF (reference sequence). The CDR3 is CATNRGLNGGNEQFF. In DNA, the CDR3 is TGTGCCACCAACCGCGGCCTAAACGGGGGCAATGAGCAGTTCTTC.

The rearrangement uses TRBV2 and TRBJ2-1, with a possible D match to TRBD2 (7 bases). Trimming shortened V by 8 bases and J by 10 bases, and 27 bases separated the two germline ends. From germline, CDR1 is SNHLY and CDR2 FYNNEI. CDR3 length: 16 residues. The CDR3: CASQGEGGKLLREQFF. Here the CDR3 DNA reads TGTGCCAGCCAGGGAGAGGGGGGGAAGCTCCTCAGAGAGCAGTTCTTC.

The V and J genes are TRBV9 and TRBJ2-5, with unresolved D. Between the trimmed V and J ends, which lost 0 bases and 7 bases, there was a span of 13 bases. The CDR3 consists of 14 residues. In germline, CDR1 is SGDLS, CDR2 YYNGEE. The CDR3 region has the DNA TGTGCCAGCAGCGTAGACGACCAAAAGCGGACCCAGTACTTC. Encoded protein: CASSVDDQKRTQYF.

The chain uses TRBV6-4 and TRBJ2-7; no reliable D call. The CDR3 is 12 amino acids. The germline CDR1 and CDR2 sequences are MRHNA and SNTAGT. Trimming left V 6 bases short and J 3 bases short, with 9 bases between. The chain's CDR3 is CASSGVGYEQYF. In nucleotides, the CDR3 is TGTGCCAGCAGCGGCGTAGGCTACGAGCAGTACTTC.

The V gene is TRBV25-1, the J gene TRBJ2-3, with 8 bases that match TRBD1. The V gene's germline CDR1 is MGHDK and CDR2 SYGVNS. V lost 4 bases to trimming and J lost 5 bases; unmatched junction nucleotides: 2. CDR3 length equals 13 residues. The CDR3 loop is CASSAGGQDTQYF. CDR3 nucleotides: TGTGCCAGCAGTGCAGGGGGCCAAGATACGCAGTATTTT. The complete variable domain, with remaining parts taken from reference TRBV25-1 and TRBJ2-3, reads EADIYQTPRYLVIGTGKKITLECSQTMGHDKMYWYQQDPGMELHLIHYSYGVNSTEKGDLSSESTVSRIRTEHFPLTLESARPSHTSQYLCASSAGGQDTQYFGPGTRLTVL.

This chain joins TRBV10-3 and TRBJ1-5; D unclear. The CDR3 runs 14 residues. V lost 0 bases to trimming and J lost 2 bases, with 5 bases between them. The germline V gene encodes CDR1 ENHRY and CDR2 SYGVKD. CDR3 in DNA: TGTGCCATCAGTGAGTCTCGCCGCAATCAGCCCCAGCATTTT. It codes for CAISESRRNQPQHF.

CDR3 coding DNA: TGTGCCAGCAGCTTGACTGTCAATTCACCCCTCCACTTT. Translation: CASSLTVNSPLHF. The V call is TRBV5-6, the J call TRBJ1-6; no firm D call. Trimming pared 1 base from V and 7 bases from J, leaving 6 bases between. The CDR3 runs 13 residues. Germline CDR1 reads SGHDT; CDR2 reads YYEEEE.

This clone appeared once. CDR3 residues: CASSSNGDISYEQYF. CDR3 sequence (DNA): TGTGCCAGCAGCTCCAATGGAGACATTTCCTACGAGCAGTACTTC. V and J are TRBV27 and TRBJ2-7; D is ambiguous. The CDR3 is 15 amino acids. CDR1 and CDR2 (germline): MNHEY, SMNVEV (reference sequence). Trimming shortened V by 6 bases and J by 1 base, and 16 bases separated the two germline ends.

This chain uses TRBV29-1 with TRBJ2-2, with D maybe TRBD1 (6 bases). This CDR3 comprises 14 residues. Germline CDR1 reads SQVTM; CDR2 reads ANQGSEA. The V end was cut by 6 bases, the J end by 0 bases, with 11 bases between. The CDR3 bases are TGCAGCGTCCTCGGACAGACGAACACCGGGGAGCTGTTTTTT. Protein sequence: CSVLGQTNTGELFF.

The chain has TRBV15 and TRBJ2-5, with a weak D call TRBD2 (6 bases). In germline, CDR1 is LNHNV, CDR2 YYDKDF (reference sequence). The CDR3 runs to 19 residues. V shed 0 bases and J shed 3 bases, with 23 bases lying between them. The CDR3 bases are TGTGCCACCAGCAGAGAGGTTCTAGCGCCGTCGCTGATTGAAGAGACCCAGTACTTC. Residues: CATSREVLAPSLIEETQYF.